These 32 T cell receptor beta chains share one sample of origin, sequenced in a study of post-analysis software for immune sequencing data. Findings of the study overall: Roughly five TRBV segments occurring more often in patients than controls included TRBV5-6, TRBV5-1 and TRBV20-1.

Presence of unique molecular identifiers characterized the TCR beta cDNA libraries. In TCRdb, the PCR reads were re-called with MiXCR into one record per CDR3 protein. The sample lists 750,000 to 950,000 distinct CDR3 sequences, around 53% occurring once. For these receptors, no antigen is known. Source material: blood. The source is a girl aged 5-17 years with multiple sclerosis.

V gene TRBV11-2 combines with J gene TRBJ1-6, with TRBD1 matching over 8 bases. The CDR3 covers 18 residues. The V gene's germline CDR1 is SGHAT and CDR2 FQNNGV. The junction had 9 bases not matched to a gene; V was cut back by 4 bases and J by 1 base. CDR3 in amino acids: CASSSYAGGGSYNSPLHF. DNA for the CDR3: TGTGCCAGCAGCTCCTACGCAGGGGGCGGTTCCTATAATTCACCCCTCCACTTT.

This rearrangement joins TRBV5-1 to TRBJ1-6; D is ambiguous. The CDR3 has 14 residues. Germline V CDR1 and CDR2: SGHRS, YFSETQ. The V end was cut by 4 bases, the J end by 7 bases, with 12 bases between. DNA for the CDR3: TGCGCCAGCAGCCTAACGTCTCCAAATTCACCCCTCCACTTT. Its protein product is CASSLTSPNSPLHF. The complete variable domain, with remaining parts taken from reference TRBV5-1 and TRBJ1-6, reads KAGVTQTPRYLIKTRGQQVTLSCSPISGHRSVSWYQQTPGQGLQFLFEYFSETQRNKGNFPGRFSGRQFSNSRSEMNVSTLELGDSALYLCASSLTSPNSPLHFGNGTRLTVT.

This chain uses TRBV7-3 with TRBJ2-1, with 10 bases matching TRBD2. With V trimmed by 2 bases and J by 7 bases, 2 bases remained unmatched. CDR1 is SGHTA, CDR2 FQGTGA, per germline. This CDR3 is 14 amino acids long. CDR3 DNA sequence: TGTGCCAGCAGCTTAGAGCGGGGGGGAAATGAGCAGTTCTTC. It is translated as CASSLERGGNEQFF.

The chain has TRBV19 and TRBJ2-5; 9 bases line up with TRBD1. Germline V gene lookup returns CDR1 LNHDA and CDR2 SQIVND (reference sequence). The CDR3 has 14 amino acids. Germline trimming cut 7 bases from V and 11 bases from J; bases unmatched to any gene: 14. The CDR3: CASKVQGALGEQYF. CDR3 nucleotide sequence: TGTGCCAGTAAGGTACAGGGGGCATTGGGAGAGCAGTACTTC.

The rearrangement links TRBV4-1 to TRBJ1-2; D remains unclear. The CDR3 extends over 12 amino acids. The germline CDR1 and CDR2 sequences are MGHRA and YSYEKL. Deletions cut 1 base from V and 6 bases from J, with 6 bases between. CDR3 amino acids: CASSQGGDGYTF. CDR3 bases: TGCGCCAGCAGCCAAGGAGGCGATGGCTACACCTTC.

This clonotype appeared a few times. The chain links TRBV7-9 to TRBJ1-2, with D hard to call. Trimming pared 10 bases from V and 3 bases from J, leaving 18 bases between. From germline, CDR1 is SEHNR and CDR2 FQNEAQ (reference sequence). The CDR3 loop spans 14 amino acids. In DNA, the CDR3 is TGTGCCACCGAGGAGCCTCAAGCTTACTATGGCTACACCTTC. This gives the protein CATEEPQAYYGYTF.

This clonotype was observed a handful of times. The CDR3 sequence is CASSYGELSPDTQYF. As DNA, the CDR3 is TGTGCCAGCAGTTACGGAGAGCTCTCTCCAGATACGCAGTATTTT. This chain uses TRBV6-6 with TRBJ2-3; D uncertain. This CDR3 is 15 amino acids long. V lost 2 bases and J 4 bases, leaving 13 bases between the germline ends. Germline CDR1 reads MNHNY; CDR2 reads SVGAGI (reference sequence).

V and J are TRBV29-1 and TRBJ2-5, with TRBD1 matching 8 bases. The J call is doubtful: the DNA matches TRBJ2-7 better. There are 12 residues in the CDR3. Germline V CDR1 and CDR2: SQVTM, ANQGSEA. In DNA form, the CDR3 reads TGCAGCGTGGCCAGGGGGCTCAGCGAGCAGTACTTC. It specifies CSVARGLSEQYF.

The DNA for the CDR3 is TGTGCCACCAGCCTCGAGAGGGAGAACTATGGCTACACCTTC. Protein: CATSLERENYGYTF. The chain has TRBV15 and TRBJ1-2; D unresolved. Germline V gene lookup returns CDR1 LNHNV and CDR2 YYDKDF (reference sequence). Between the trimmed V and J ends, which lost 5 bases and 2 bases, there was a span of 12 bases. This CDR3 has 14 amino acids.

This clonotype was picked up a small number of times. The chain employs TRBV29-1 and TRBJ2-7, with TRBD2 matching over 11 bases. Germline V gene lookup returns CDR1 SQVTM and CDR2 ANQGSEA. CDR3 length: 16 amino acids. Trimming cost V 2 bases and J 0 bases; bases outside gene matches: 6. CDR3 sequence reads: CSVENTSGGFSYEQYF. In DNA form, the CDR3 reads TGCAGCGTTGAAAACACTAGCGGGGGTTTCTCCTACGAGCAGTACTTC.

The J gene is TRBJ2-4, the V gene TRBV2; the match to TRBD1 covers 9 bases. Near its end, the DNA agrees better with TRBJ2-7, so the J call may be wrong. Germline values: CDR1 SNHLY, CDR2 FYNNEI. This CDR3 comprises 16 residues. In DNA form, the CDR3 reads TGTGCCAGCAGTGAGGAGGAGGACAGGGGTGGCTACGAGCAGTACTTC. This sequence encodes CASSEEEDRGGYEQYF.

There are a few counts of this clonotype. CDR3 bases: TGTGCCAGCAGCCGACGGACAGGGCCTGGCACAGATACGCAGTATTTT. Amino acid sequence: CASSRRTGPGTDTQYF. This chain links TRBV27 with TRBJ2-3; 8 bases map to TRBD1. From germline, CDR1 is MNHEY and CDR2 SMNVEV (reference sequence). The CDR3 is 16 residues long. Losses at the gene ends were 6 bases for V and 1 base for J; bases not matched to a gene: 9.

This chain connects TRBV6-6 to TRBJ2-6; TRBD1 might be the D (6 bases). The germline gives CDR1 MNHNY, CDR2 SVGAGI (reference sequence). CDR3 length: 17 residues. The V end lost 5 bases, the J end lost 2 bases, and 16 bases lay between the germline ends. The CDR3, as DNA: TGTGCCAGCAGTCGCTACCTGACAGGACCTGGGGCCAACGTCCTGACTTTC. Amino acids: CASSRYLTGPGANVLTF.

The rearrangement uses TRBV20-1 and TRBJ2-5, with TRBD1 identical over 7 bases. CDR3 length: 12 residues. Germline CDR1 reads DFQATT; CDR2 reads SNEGSKA (reference sequence). CDR3: CSAKQGQETQYF. The CDR3 DNA reads as TGCAGCGCAAAACAGGGGCAAGAGACCCAGTACTTC.

This clonotype was found a few times. J is TRBJ2-3 and V is TRBV5-6, with 8 bases lining up with TRBD1. CDR1 is SGHDT and CDR2 is YYEEEE in the germline V gene. The CDR3 is made up of 13 amino acids. J lost 5 bases, V lost 4 bases, and 3 bases had no gene match. Here the CDR3 reads CASSRTGLDTQYF. For the CDR3, the DNA is TGTGCCAGCAGCCGGACAGGGTTAGATACGCAGTATTTT.

This chain uses TRBV5-5 with TRBJ1-2, with 10 bases that match TRBD1. Germline-derived CDR1 and CDR2 are SGHKS and YYEKEE (reference sequence). This CDR3 is 18 amino acids long. Unmatched junction bases numbered 14, after V lost 4 bases and J lost 2 bases. The CDR3 protein is CASSLGHPWTGGNYGYTF. The CDR3 DNA reads TGTGCCAGCAGCCTTGGGCACCCGTGGACAGGGGGAAACTATGGCTACACCTTC.

This chain joins TRBV20-1 and TRBJ2-1, with a weak D call TRBD2 (5 bases). Germline V gene sequence: CDR1 DFQATT, CDR2 SNEGSKA (reference sequence). Trimming shortened V by 6 bases and J by 12 bases, and 21 bases separated the two germline ends. This CDR3 region has 13 residues. CDR3 amino acids: CSATISSGDGQFF. CDR3 sequence (DNA): TGCAGTGCCACTATATCCAGCGGAGACGGGCAGTTCTTC.

This clonotype was seen only a few times. V usage is TRBV27 and J usage is TRBJ2-5; 9 bases are shared with TRBD2. Germline CDR1 is MNHEY and CDR2 is SMNVEV (reference sequence). The CDR3 is 18 amino acids. Trimming at V came to 2 bases and at J to 1 base, leaving 11 bases not matched to a gene. The CDR3 region has the DNA TGTGCCAGCAGTTTAGGGGGTAGCGGGAGCTGGATCCAAGAGACCCAGTACTTC. Its translation: CASSLGGSGSWIQETQYF.

The gene calls are TRBV5-1 and TRBJ2-5; D gene uncertain. The V and J ends lost 0 bases and 5 bases respectively, with 14 bases between them. The CDR3 runs 15 residues. Germline V gene lookup returns CDR1 SGHRS and CDR2 YFSETQ. This chain's CDR3 is CASSLANIGVETQYF. The CDR3 DNA is TGCGCCAGCAGCTTGGCCAATATAGGAGTCGAGACCCAGTACTTC.

The genes are TRBV2 and TRBJ2-2; 9 bases match TRBD1. From germline, CDR1 is SNHLY and CDR2 FYNNEI. The ends lost 5 bases at V and 5 bases at J; junction bases unmatched: 9. There are 16 residues in the CDR3. The CDR3 protein is CASSWTGEGITGELFF. CDR3 nucleotides: TGTGCCAGCAGTTGGACAGGGGAAGGGATAACCGGGGAGCTGTTTTTT.

The chain couples TRBV5-8 to TRBJ1-2; unclear D gene. Trimming cost V 3 bases and J 0 bases, with 15 bases left between them. Per the germline V gene, CDR1 is SGHTS and CDR2 is YDEGEE. The CDR3 spans 16 residues. CDR3 protein: CASSSPGKKTNYGYTF. Here the CDR3 DNA reads TGTGCCAGCAGCTCCCCGGGGAAAAAGACTAACTATGGCTACACCTTC.

V and J are TRBV27 and TRBJ1-5; 7 bases are a match to TRBD1. Germline V lookup: CDR1 MNHEY, CDR2 SMNVEV (reference sequence). V shed 6 bases, J shed 3 bases, and the junction held 5 bases outside the gene matches. The CDR3 is 14 residues long. The CDR3 is CASRTGQFNQPQHF. CDR3 in DNA: TGTGCCAGCAGGACGGGACAGTTCAATCAGCCCCAGCATTTT.

This CDR3 is CASSYAGIRNYGYTF. CDR3 DNA: TGTGCCAGCAGTTACGCGGGAATTCGTAACTATGGCTACACCTTC. The chain joins TRBV6-5 to TRBJ1-2; D call uncertain. The CDR3 loop spans 15 amino acids. The germline V and J ends were trimmed by 2 bases and 1 base, with 11 bases remaining between them. Germline values: CDR1 MNHEY, CDR2 SVGAGI.

This clonotype was detected a few times. This sequence joins TRBV20-1 and TRBJ2-1, with 11 bases identical to TRBD1. The ends lost 0 bases at V and 10 bases at J; junction bases unmatched: 14. The germline gives CDR1 DFQATT, CDR2 SNEGSKA (reference sequence). This CDR3 comprises 17 residues. The CDR3 DNA is TGCAGTGCTAGAGATTACCCCGGGACAGGGGGAGTTTGGGAGCAGTTCTTC. This gives the protein CSARDYPGTGGVWEQFF.

The rearrangement uses TRBV7-2 and TRBJ2-1; 8 bases map to TRBD1. Germline V gives CDR1 SGHTA, CDR2 FQGNSA. The CDR3 loop spans 14 amino acids. With 7 bases clipped from V and 6 bases from J, the junction kept 8 bases outside the gene matches. This CDR3 reads CASNSQGAGNEQFF. The CDR3 nucleotides are TGTGCCAGCAACTCCCAGGGGGCTGGCAATGAGCAGTTCTTC.

This clonotype was detected only a few times. This chain joins TRBV5-6 and TRBJ2-4, with D perhaps given as TRBD1 or TRBD2 (5 bases each). The J call may be incorrect, as the DNA end agrees better with TRBJ2-7. Germline V CDR1 and CDR2: SGHDT, YYEEEE. The CDR3 has 14 amino acids. CDR3 region: CASSLLVRENEQYF. CDR3 in DNA: TGTGCCAGCAGCTTGTTAGTCAGGGAGAACGAGCAGTACTTC.

The chain employs TRBV2 and TRBJ2-3; D possibly matches TRBD1 or TRBD2 (5 bases each). CDR3 length: 15 amino acids. CDR1 SNHLY and CDR2 FYNNEI come from the germline V gene. The V gene lost 6 bases and the J gene lost 7 bases, with 20 bases spanning the gap. The CDR3 protein is CASSAPGPRENTQYF. The CDR3 DNA is TGTGCCAGCAGCGCCCCGGGACCCCGGGAAAATACGCAGTATTTT.

This clonotype was counted between two and nine times. The chain has TRBV25-1 and TRBJ1-1; weak D call: TRBD1 (6 bases). CDR1 is MGHDK and CDR2 is SYGVNS in the germline V gene. Trimming took 1 base from V and 2 from J, leaving 11 bases between them. This CDR3 contains 15 residues. The CDR3 reads CASSESPGVNTEAFF. For the CDR3, the DNA is TGTGCCAGCAGTGAATCTCCAGGGGTAAACACTGAAGCTTTCTTT.

The CDR3 coding sequence is TGTGCCAGCAGCGGGACGGACAGGTCAGAGACCCAGTACTTC. It encodes CASSGTDRSETQYF. The V call is TRBV7-2, the J call TRBJ2-5; 7 bases fit TRBD1. This CDR3 region has 14 residues. Unmatched junction bases numbered 7, after V lost 5 bases and J lost 4 bases. In germline, CDR1 is SGHTA, CDR2 FQGNSA.

The chain joins TRBV6-1 to TRBJ2-5, with D perhaps TRBD1 (6 bases). Germline V gene data show CDR1 as MNHNS and CDR2 as SASEGT. V was clipped by 4 bases and J by 4 bases, with 16 bases between them. The CDR3 extends over 15 amino acids. In DNA form, the CDR3 reads TGTGCCAGCAGTGCCCAGACGGGACACGCAGAGACCCAGTACTTC. Amino acids: CASSAQTGHAETQYF.

The V and J genes are TRBV5-1 and TRBJ2-1; 12 nucleotides match TRBD2. This CDR3 is 17 amino acids long. Germline-derived CDR1 and CDR2 are SGHRS and YFSETQ. V dropped 4 bases and J dropped 6; count of bases not matched to a gene: 11. This chain's CDR3 is CASSRFPSSGGVNEQFF. CDR3 DNA: TGCGCCAGCAGCCGATTCCCCTCTAGCGGGGGGGTCAATGAGCAGTTCTTC. The full variable domain, its missing parts supplied by reference TRBV5-1 and TRBJ2-1, is KAGVTQTPRYLIKTRGQQVTLSCSPISGHRSVSWYQQTPGQGLQFLFEYFSETQRNKGNFPGRFSGRQFSNSRSEMNVSTLELGDSALYLCASSRFPSSGGVNEQFFGPGTRLTVL.

In this sample, this clonotype turned up a few times. CDR3: CSAARGTGFFYEQYF. The CDR3 nucleotides are TGCAGCGCCGCCCGGGGGACAGGATTTTTCTACGAGCAGTACTTC. J is TRBJ2-7 and V is TRBV29-1; 8 bases match TRBD1. The CDR3 consists of 15 residues. Losses at the gene ends were 7 bases for V and 3 bases for J; bases not matched to a gene: 14. Germline lookup yields CDR1 SQVTM and CDR2 ANQGSEA.